The 21 T cell receptor beta chains below come from one sample, sequenced in a study of shared clonotypes between healthy human individuals (dated by TCRdb to the early 2020s). Library preparation used the immunoSEQ multiplex PCR assay. TCRdb retrieved this table from immuneACCESS and kept in-frame rearrangements only. Not all clones are present; in checked studies, unresolved V genes account for under half, and no reason is known for the remainder. The sample table holds about 2.3 million clones, of which over 90% were seen once. The ten largest make up about 0.39% of the sample. Sample: naive CD4+ T cells from PBMCs. Per the publication, the cell subset or site label means: CD45RA+ positively selected. These receptors originate from a man aged 18 to 29 in good health. Some clones in this sample may be carry-over from other donors' samples.

The chain employs TRBV28 and TRBJ2-7; TRBD2 matches at 12 bases. Unmatched junction bases numbered 10, after V lost 6 bases and J lost 1 base. Germline V gene sequence: CDR1 MDHEN, CDR2 SYDVKM. The CDR3 has 17 residues. The CDR3 DNA is TGTGCCAGCAGATCGACTAGCGGGAGTGCCGGGTCCTACGAGCAGTACTTC. Encoded protein: CASRSTSGSAGSYEQYF.

V and J are TRBV29-1 and TRBJ2-2; 10 bases match TRBD2. Germline loops: CDR1 SQVTM, CDR2 ANQGSEA. After removal of 5 bases from V and 4 bases from J, the junction contained 4 bases not matched to a gene. The CDR3 has 14 amino acids. The chain's CDR3 is CSVLASGSTGELFF. CDR3 coding DNA: TGCAGCGTTTTGGCTAGCGGGAGCACCGGGGAGCTGTTTTTT.

Details on this clone: The sample has other DNA sequences that encode this CDR3 too. The V gene is TRBV29-1, the J gene TRBJ1-1; the D gene is possibly TRBD1 (6 bases). CDR3 length: 12 residues. Looked up from germline, CDR1 is SQVTM and CDR2 is ANQGSEA. V was trimmed by 5 bases and J by 5 bases, leaving 12 bases between them. Here the CDR3 DNA reads TGCAGCGTTACAGGGTTAGGAACTGAAGCTTTCTTT. Residues: CSVTGLGTEAFF.

V and J are TRBV14 and TRBJ2-4; tentative D call: TRBD2 (5 bases). Per germline, CDR1 SGHDN and CDR2 FVKESK. The V and J ends lost 0 bases and 0 bases respectively, with 15 bases between them. This CDR3 region has 18 residues. Here the CDR3 reads CASSQDGVRGLAKNIQYF. As DNA, the CDR3 is TGTGCCAGCAGCCAAGATGGGGTGAGAGGGTTAGCCAAAAACATTCAGTACTTC.

This chain links TRBV4-1 with TRBJ2-1; 10 bases match TRBD2. CDR3 length: 18 residues. The ends lost 1 base at V and 3 bases at J; junction bases unmatched: 9. Germline CDR1 MGHRA, CDR2 YSYEKL. The CDR3 loop reads CASSQGLRGTSDYNEQFF. For the CDR3, the DNA is TGCGCCAGCAGCCAAGGGCTCCGGGGGACTAGCGACTACAATGAGCAGTTCTTC.

The chain employs TRBV30 and TRBJ2-7; D possibly corresponds to TRBD2 (6 bases). There are 14 residues in the CDR3. Trimming took off 3 bases at V and 3 bases at J, with 15 bases between the two ends. Looked up from germline, CDR1 is GTSNPN and CDR2 is SVGIG (reference sequence). CDR3 region: CAWSRRGLNYEQYF. CDR3 coding DNA: TGTGCCTGGAGCCGCCGGGGGTTGAACTACGAGCAGTACTTC.

This clone was seen a single time. The sample carries other DNA sequences with the same CDR3. The chain combines TRBV5-1 with TRBJ1-5; D not resolved. V lost 0 bases, J lost 2 bases, and 6 bases lay in between. Germline CDR1 SGHRS, CDR2 YFSETQ. The CDR3 is 14 residues long. The CDR3, as DNA: TGCGCCAGCAGCTTGGGCCCCGGCAATCAGCCCCAGCATTTT. Its translation: CASSLGPGNQPQHF.

The chain employs TRBV4-3 and TRBJ1-2; 7 nucleotides agree with TRBD1. V lost 4 bases and J lost 6; bases outside the gene matches: 8. The CDR3 is 14 residues long. Germline CDR1 is LGHNA and CDR2 is YSLEER. The CDR3 here is CASSREDRVDGYTF. CDR3 bases: TGCGCCAGCAGCCGAGAAGACAGGGTGGATGGCTACACCTTC.

The chain links TRBV7-3 to TRBJ2-1; D may be TRBD1 or TRBD2 (5 bases each). The CDR3 sequence is 15 residues long. CDR1 and CDR2 (germline): SGHTA, FQGTGA. Trimming removed 5 bases from V and 1 base from J, with 12 bases in between. CDR3 coding DNA: TGTGCCAGCAGCACCGTGGGGGATTCCTACAATGAGCAGTTCTTC. It encodes CASSTVGDSYNEQFF.

The chain links TRBV11-1 to TRBJ2-2; 10 nucleotides agree with TRBD2. This CDR3 spans 13 amino acids. With V trimmed by 8 bases and J by 8 bases, 5 bases remained unmatched. Germline loops: CDR1 SGHAT, CDR2 FQDESV (reference sequence). The CDR3 sequence is CASGLAGVGELFF. CDR3 DNA sequence: TGTGCCAGCGGCCTAGCGGGAGTGGGGGAGCTGTTTTTT.

The chain carries TRBV7-2 and TRBJ2-7; 8 bases are a match to TRBD2. V trimming: 5 bases; J trimming: 3 bases; junction bases outside the gene matches: 6. The V gene's germline CDR1 is SGHTA and CDR2 FQGNSA. This CDR3 region has 14 residues. CDR3 bases: TGTGCCAGCAGCCTAAAACTAGCGGACTACGAGCAGTACTTC. It specifies CASSLKLADYEQYF. The full variable domain, in which reference TRBV7-2 and TRBJ2-7 provide the parts outside the CDR3, is GAGVSQSPSNKVTEKGKDVELRCDPISGHTALYWYRQSLGQGLEFLIYFQGNSAPDKSGLPSDRFSAERTGGSVSTLTIQRTQQEDSAVYLCASSLKLADYEQYFGPGTRLTVT.

This sequence joins TRBV7-9 and TRBJ1-1; D remains unclear. V was pared by 2 bases and J by 6 bases, with 16 bases between. Per germline, CDR1 SEHNR and CDR2 FQNEAQ (reference sequence). The CDR3 sequence is 15 residues long. This CDR3 reads CASSLYEVFGAEAFF. The CDR3 coding sequence is TGTGCCAGCAGCTTATATGAGGTCTTTGGGGCTGAAGCTTTCTTT.

Regarding this clone: Other DNA sequences of this sample code for an identical CDR3. The J gene is TRBJ1-2, the V gene TRBV5-1; no definite D call. The germline V gene has CDR1 SGHRS and CDR2 YFSETQ. This CDR3 contains 14 residues. Between the trimmed V and J ends, which lost 0 bases and 3 bases, there was a span of 9 bases. The CDR3: CASSLGTADYGYTF. CDR3 sequence (DNA): TGCGCCAGCAGCTTGGGGACGGCAGACTATGGCTACACCTTC.

As to this clone: Other DNA sequences in this specimen translate into the identical CDR3. This chain uses TRBV7-3 with TRBJ1-1; tentative D call: TRBD1 (5 bases). From germline, CDR1 is SGHTA and CDR2 FQGTGA. Between the trimmed V and J ends, which lost 0 bases and 5 bases, there was a span of 7 bases. The CDR3 has 13 amino acids. The CDR3 region is CASSLTGGTEAFF. CDR3 sequence (DNA): TGTGCCAGCAGCTTAACCGGGGGGACTGAAGCTTTCTTT.

The rearrangement uses TRBV7-2 and TRBJ1-1, with TRBD1 as a possible D gene (6 bases). Germline V gene lookup returns CDR1 SGHTA and CDR2 FQGNSA. V was cut by 4 bases and J by 4 bases, with 13 bases left in between. The CDR3 extends over 14 amino acids. In DNA, the CDR3 is TGTGCCAGCAGCTCCCCGACAGGACGCACTGAAGCTTTCTTT. It specifies CASSSPTGRTEAFF.

J is TRBJ2-3 and V is TRBV6-1; D is uncertain. CDR3 length equals 15 residues. V was clipped by 5 bases and J by 0 bases, with 12 bases between them. In germline, CDR1 is MNHNS, CDR2 SASEGT. The CDR3 DNA is TGTGCCAGCAGTCAAACGATAACTAGCACAGATACGCAGTATTTT. It specifies CASSQTITSTDTQYF.

The V call is TRBV7-2, the J call TRBJ2-2, with 10 bases lining up with TRBD1. The CDR3 loop spans 15 amino acids. Trimming took 5 bases from V and 5 from J; bases not matched to a gene: 5. Germline-derived CDR1 and CDR2 are SGHTA and FQGNSA. The DNA for the CDR3 is TGTGCCAGCAGCCCGTGGGACAGGGGTACCGGGGAGCTGTTTTTT. Residues: CASSPWDRGTGELFF.

V gene TRBV6-6 combines with J gene TRBJ2-5; 8 nucleotides align to TRBD2. Germline CDR1 is MNHNY and CDR2 is SVGAGI (reference sequence). The CDR3 runs to 14 residues. J lost 3 bases, V lost 5 bases, and 5 bases had no gene match. The CDR3 loop is CASSPTSAKETQYF. For the CDR3, the DNA is TGTGCCAGCAGTCCGACTAGCGCTAAAGAGACCCAGTACTTC.

This clone has just a few counts. This chain links TRBV27 with TRBJ2-7; D unresolved. The CDR3 runs 14 residues. Per the germline V gene, CDR1 is MNHEY and CDR2 is SMNVEV (reference sequence). Trimming pared 0 bases from V and 2 bases from J, leaving 8 bases between. This CDR3 reads CASSLSSEPYEQYF. The CDR3, as DNA: TGTGCCAGCAGTTTATCTTCGGAACCCTACGAGCAGTACTTC.

This clone has a handful of counts. This specimen includes other DNA sequences encoding the same CDR3. The chain recombines TRBV7-3 with TRBJ2-7, with TRBD1 identical over 7 bases. Germline CDR1 and CDR2: SGHTA and FQGTGA. The CDR3 length is 13 residues. V gave up 5 bases and J gave up 6 bases; unmatched junction bases: 7. CDR3: CASSLDRASEQYF. CDR3 DNA sequence: TGTGCCAGCAGCCTCGACAGGGCGAGCGAGCAGTACTTC.

The chain carries TRBV27 and TRBJ2-5; no clear D. With 3 bases removed from V and 7 bases from J, the gap between germline ends came to 15 bases. In germline, CDR1 is MNHEY, CDR2 SMNVEV (reference sequence). The CDR3 length is 14 residues. The CDR3 nucleotides read TGTGCCAGCAGTTTCAGGACGAGTATAGCGACCCAGTACTTC. Translation: CASSFRTSIATQYF.